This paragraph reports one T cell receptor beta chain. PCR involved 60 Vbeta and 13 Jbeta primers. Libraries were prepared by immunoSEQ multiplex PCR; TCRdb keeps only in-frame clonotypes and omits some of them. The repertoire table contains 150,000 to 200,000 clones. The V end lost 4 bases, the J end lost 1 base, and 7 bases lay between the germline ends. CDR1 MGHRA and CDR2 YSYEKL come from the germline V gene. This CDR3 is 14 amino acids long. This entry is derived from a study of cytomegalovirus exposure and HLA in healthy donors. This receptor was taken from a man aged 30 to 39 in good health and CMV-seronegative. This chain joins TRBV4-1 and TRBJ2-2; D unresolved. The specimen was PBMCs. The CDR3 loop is CASSRTWNTGELFF. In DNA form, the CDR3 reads TGCGCCAGCAGCCGTACTTGGAACACCGGGGAGCTGTTTTTT.